This T cell receptor (beta chain) comes out of a study of T cell responses to AZD1222 COVID-19 vaccine. Clones were read by immunoSEQ multiplex PCR, and TCRdb kept only the in-frame ones, dropping some. Of roughly 100,000 clones listed, about nine tenths were seen once; the top ten hold around a sixth. The V end lost 0 bases, the J end lost 5 bases, and 13 bases lay between the germline ends. The CDR3 is 15 amino acids. In germline, CDR1 is LGHDT, CDR2 YNNKEL (reference sequence). This TCR derives from an adult in good health. The sequenced sample was peripheral blood, obtained on day 0 of AZD1222 vaccination. The chain employs TRBV3-1 (or the pseudogene TRBV3-2) and TRBJ2-5; D gene unclear. The CDR3 loop reads CASSQDLHQGETQYF. The CDR3 DNA is TGTGCCAGCAGCCAAGATTTACACCAAGGGGAGACCCAGTACTTC.